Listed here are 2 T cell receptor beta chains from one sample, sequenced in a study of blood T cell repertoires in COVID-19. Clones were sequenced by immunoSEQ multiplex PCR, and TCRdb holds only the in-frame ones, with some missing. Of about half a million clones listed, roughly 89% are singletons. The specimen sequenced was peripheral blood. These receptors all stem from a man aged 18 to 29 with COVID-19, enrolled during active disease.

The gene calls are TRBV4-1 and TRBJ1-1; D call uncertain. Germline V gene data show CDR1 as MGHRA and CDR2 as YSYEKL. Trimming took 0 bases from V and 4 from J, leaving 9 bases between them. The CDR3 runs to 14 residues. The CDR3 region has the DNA TGCGCCAGCAGCCAAGACAGTGCCCTCACTGAAGCTTTCTTT. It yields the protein CASSQDSALTEAFF.

CDR3 loop: CATSRVRDTQYF. In DNA form, the CDR3 reads TGTGCCACCAGCAGAGTCCGAGATACGCAGTATTTT. J is TRBJ2-3 and V is TRBV15; no clear D. Per the germline V gene, CDR1 is LNHNV and CDR2 is YYDKDF (reference sequence). The CDR3 extends over 12 amino acids. V was trimmed by 1 base and J by 5 bases, leaving 4 bases between them.